Below, one T cell receptor beta chain is given with its context. Its recognized antigen is unknown. It has no much larger one-base neighbor in the sample; base qualities were not kept. The cohort consisted of some 670 healthy bone marrow donors. At the time of sampling, all cohort members were nominally healthy, though unrecorded immune exposures were likely present. The donor tested CMV seropositive, placing the donor among the 289 seropositive members of the cohort. Every donor gave a peripheral blood sample, and the peripheral blood mononuclear cells from that sample were used for TCR beta sequencing. Genomic DNA was extracted from the blood cell samples with the Qiagen DNeasy Blood Extraction Kit. The sample originates from a study of cytomegalovirus exposure and HLA in healthy donors (dated 2017 in TCRdb). Some background on the complete study: An earlier analysis of roughly 610 of the donors reported 250 to 350 Gb of sequence data and about 120 million unique TCR beta sequences obtained from approximately 180 million T cells. An early release covering roughly 600 HLA-typed donors comprised roughly 300 gigabases of sequencing data and 65 million to 100 million unique TCR sequences. Of the roughly 390 genotyped donors, 81% were placed in the genetic ancestry cluster associated with self-reported Caucasian donors. The study aimed to test whether signatures of past pathogen exposure could be identified by cataloging public T cell receptors. Using immunosequencing, the study profiled T cell repertoires from 500 to 800 subjects and related those repertoires to cytomegalovirus serostatus. A separate validation cohort of about 110 different subjects was used in addition to the approximately 670-subject first cohort. To predict cytomegalovirus infection status, the study brought together high-throughput TCR immunosequencing, statistical association of individual TCRs with disease status, and machine learning. In a later analysis, previously published TCR beta repertoires from about 670 donors were re-analyzed and high-resolution HLA genotyping was added so that TCR occurrence patterns could be studied. The later analysis used no new phenotypic data to find candidate immune exposures, relying instead on TCR beta sequences and their occurrence across donors. To decide whether each TCR beta V gene segment behaved as functional or pseudogenic, an earlier analysis of nearly 600 of the donors relied on high-throughput TCR beta sequencing. Donor age, sex, ethnicity and CMV serostatus were compiled together with the repertoire data. A later genetic analysis took genome-wide SNP genotypes for about 65% of the 666 donors and used that subset as a discovery cohort. All discovery cohort repertoires had been generated on a single sequencing platform. HLA typing covered class I and class II loci at four-digit resolution. The number of typed donors differed by locus: about 629-640 for A, B, C, DRB1 and DQB1; 522 for DQA1; around 580 for DPA1; and some 450 for DPB1. Roughly 5 DR-DQ haplotypes were handled as single units for association and clustering, since linkage in the cohort was strong. Across 398 genotyped donors of the cohort, an average of about 220,000 unique TCR beta nucleotide sequences per donor were sequenced, and roughly a sixth of those sequences were non-productive. The investigation overall reported the following: Compared with the roughly 600-donor mean, donors in an Asian-associated ancestry cluster had fewer N-insertions in productive TCRs, according to a later genetic analysis. Presence/absence analyses assumed roughly uniform sequencing depth across donors, an assumption that may not hold. It was suggested by the authors that the approach could potentially be generalized to other disease states and immunological phenotypes. A further reported finding was that TCR beta sequences accurately predicted the HLA-A and HLA-B alleles for most subjects in the first cohort. A later analysis found that TCR association rates varied across HLA loci, with DRB1 alleles showing the most associated TCRs and HLA-C alleles the fewest. In a later analysis, HLA-associated TCR beta chains showed more clonal expansion and lower generation probabilities than non-associated chains that were equally common. In this cohort, only TCR beta chains were sequenced, and detectable features were limited by the absence of alpha or paired-chain data. A cluster of highly shared sequence variants was judged likely to represent a technical artifact of the sequencing pipeline. Immune exposure information for the cohort was limited to CMV serostatus. In both the original and validation cohorts, the classifier was reported to diagnose cytomegalovirus status with high specificity and sensitivity. According to a later analysis, most CMV-associated TCR beta chains appeared to be HLA-restricted, and the HLA associations seemed to be driven largely by CMV exposure. A later analysis reported that several top co-occurrence clusters appeared linked to parvovirus B19, influenza, CMV and Epstein-Barr virus. A few of the identified cytomegalovirus-associated TCR beta chains were confirmed in vitro to be specific for cytomegalovirus antigens. When HLA alleles, especially DR and DQ, strongly co-occurred, attributing TCR associations to individual alleles was difficult. Seventeen rarely observed V segments, including chromosome 9 orphons, were excluded from the earlier analysis of about 610 of the donors because counts were too low. Most TCR sequences were observed very rarely across donors, whereas some public TCRs were present in many individuals. An earlier analysis of around 540 of the donors showed that most TCR beta V segments appeared in productive rearrangements either about 87% or about 30% of the time, which broadly matched IMGT annotations. Correlated functional status among segregating V segments might be attributable to linkage disequilibrium, but an unknown experimental factor could not be ruled out. Specific HLA alleles were associated with 15,000 to 20,000 TCR beta sequences at a false discovery rate of 0.05 in a later analysis. Because HLA typing was missing for some donors at each locus, association tests included only the typed subset. V-gene and J-gene trimming of TCR beta chains was associated with a missense DCLRE1C variant in a later genetic analysis, and the association was replicated in an independent cohort. The study gave a list of over 150 TCR beta chains associated with cytomegalovirus.

The library was generated by the immunoSEQ multiplex PCR assay. For the multiplex PCR, a mixture combining 60 forward primers for TCR Vbeta segments and 13 reverse primers for TCR Jbeta segments was used. Amplification of the CDR3 region of rearranged TCR beta genes was performed with a multiplex PCR assay on genomic DNA. On the Illumina HiSeq System, the amplified TCR beta libraries were sequenced as 87-base-pair reads. In the source study's methods: Across the 500 to 750 repertoires, a later analysis counted approximately 75 million unique TCR beta chains, some 11 million of which were shared by at least two donors. To remove PCR and sequencing errors, raw reads were error-corrected and collapsed into unique sequences using a nearest-neighbor algorithm that merged closely related sequences. CDR3 sequences were aligned to IMGT reference sequences to assign V, D and J gene segments. Each retained sequence needed at least a six-nucleotide match to both a V gene segment and a J gene segment. Rearrangements were classified as productive when the CDR3 lacked stop codons and remained in frame with V and J, and all other rearrangements were classified as non-productive. Following IMGT convention, CDR3 was defined as the stretch from the second conserved V-encoded cysteine to the conserved J-encoded phenylalanine. In an earlier analysis of approximately 590 of the donors, sequences lacking an unambiguous match to a single V gene segment were excluded. In an earlier analysis of around 590 of the donors, a V segment was called functional when productive rearrangements were above 56.7%, and segregating when the standard deviation between donors exceeded 5%. A statistical classification framework was built for diagnosing cytomegalovirus status from the catalog of TCR beta chain sequences. A later analysis assigned V and J genes by comparing TCR nucleotide sequences with IMGT/GENE-DB human TR gene sequences. Using the TCRdist pipeline, a later analysis assigned CDR3 sequences along with most-parsimonious VDJ recombination scenarios. In a later analysis, every TCR beta chain was defined by the combination of its CDR3 amino acid sequence and its V-gene family, and reads without a unique V-gene family were dropped. In a later analysis, some 600 highly shared, low-generation-probability nucleotide sequences were removed to address suspected cross-contamination and a sequencing artifact. For each public chain, a later analysis derived a clonal expansion index from normalized ranks of inferred template counts within each repertoire. In a later analysis, generation probabilities were computed with a VDJ recombination model fitted to out-of-frame rearrangements, and the resulting probabilities were checked against IGoR. In a later analysis, hypergeometric tests were used to score TCR-TCR, TCR-HLA and TCR-CMV co-occurrence, with a repertoire-size bias correction applied to TCR pairs. In a later analysis, false discovery rates were estimated by permuting HLA or CMV assignments 20 times. A later analysis grouped co-occurring TCRs with DBSCAN, adding TCRdist sequence similarity when clustering within HLA-allele-positive subsets. Repertoires with fewer than 30,000 or more than 120,000 public chains were left out of co-occurrence clustering, as were about five repertoires with anomalous nucleotide sharing. The table comes from immuneACCESS by way of TCRdb, which keeps in-frame sequences with V and J called. Part of the clones is missing from these tables; in studies checked, under half for an unresolved V gene and the rest for unknown reasons. Clone size and the V and J calls come from that table; the DNA yielded D and trimming. The sample records approximately 140,000 clones, roughly 80% of which are singletons. The ten largest clones capture approximately 8.2% of the sample.

Source material: PBMCs. The clonotype comes from a woman between 50 and 59 years old in good health and CMV-seropositive.

The base sequence is TGTGCCAGCAGTGAAGCGGGAGAACTAATGGCCGGGGAGCTGTTTTTT. It is translated as CASSEAGELMAGELFF. The chain is made from TRBV6-1 and TRBJ2-2; possibly the D gene is TRBD2, per 5 matching bases. From the cysteine up to the phenylalanine, the CDR3 has a length of 16 residues. Just CDR3 DNA is preserved here, 48 bases in frame from base 1. In the germline V gene, CDR1 corresponds to MNHNS and CDR2 to SASEGT. V lost 0 bases and J lost 6 bases; the stretch between them is 14 bases long.